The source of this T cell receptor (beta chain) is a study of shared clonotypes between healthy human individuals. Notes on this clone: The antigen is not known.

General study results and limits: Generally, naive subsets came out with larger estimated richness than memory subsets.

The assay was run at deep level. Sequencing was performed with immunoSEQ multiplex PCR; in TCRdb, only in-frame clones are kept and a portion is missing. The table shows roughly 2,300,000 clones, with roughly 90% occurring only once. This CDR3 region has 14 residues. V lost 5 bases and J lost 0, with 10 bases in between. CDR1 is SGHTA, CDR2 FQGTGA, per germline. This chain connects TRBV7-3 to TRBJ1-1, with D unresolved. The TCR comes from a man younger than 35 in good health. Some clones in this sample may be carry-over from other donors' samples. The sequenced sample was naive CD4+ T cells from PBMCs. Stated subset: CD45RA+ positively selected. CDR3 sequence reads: CASSHSPMNTEAFF. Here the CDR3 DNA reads TGTGCCAGCAGCCACAGCCCGATGAACACTGAAGCTTTCTTT.